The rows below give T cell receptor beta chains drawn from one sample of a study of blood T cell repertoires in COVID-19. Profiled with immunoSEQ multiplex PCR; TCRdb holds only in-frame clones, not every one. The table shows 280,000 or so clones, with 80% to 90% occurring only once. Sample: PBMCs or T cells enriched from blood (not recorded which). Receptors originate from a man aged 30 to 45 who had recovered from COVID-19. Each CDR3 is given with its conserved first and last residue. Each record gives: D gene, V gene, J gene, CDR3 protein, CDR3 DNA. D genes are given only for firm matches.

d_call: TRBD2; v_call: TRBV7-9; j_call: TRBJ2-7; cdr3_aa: CASSLVSGGEQYF; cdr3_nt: TGTGCCAGCAGCTTAGTATCGGGGGGCGAGCAGTACTTC
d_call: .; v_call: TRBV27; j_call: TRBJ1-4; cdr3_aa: CASSSSLSGEILFF; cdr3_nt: TGTGCCAGCAGTTCGAGCCTGTCAGGGGAGATTCTGTTTTTT
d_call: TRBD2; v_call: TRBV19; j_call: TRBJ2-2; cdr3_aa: CASGQRGDGELFF; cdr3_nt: TGTGCCAGTGGTCAGCGGGGAGACGGGGAGCTGTTTTTT
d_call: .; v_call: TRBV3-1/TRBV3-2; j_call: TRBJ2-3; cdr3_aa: CASSRGLPLRTDTQYF; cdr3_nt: TGTGCCAGCAGCCGAGGACTACCGTTACGCACAGATACGCAGTATTTT
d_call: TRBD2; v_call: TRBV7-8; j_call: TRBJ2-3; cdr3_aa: CASSLAPGASGATDTQYF; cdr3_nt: TGTGCCAGCAGCTTAGCACCTGGGGCTAGCGGCGCCACAGATACGCAGTATTTT
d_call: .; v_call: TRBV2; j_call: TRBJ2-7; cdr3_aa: CASSDDSFSYEQYF; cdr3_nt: TGTGCCAGCAGTGATGACAGTTTTTCCTACGAGCAGTACTTC
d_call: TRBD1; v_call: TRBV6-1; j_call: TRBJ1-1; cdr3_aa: CASSEIGTGNEAFF; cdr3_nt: TGTGCCAGCAGTGAGATAGGGACAGGGAACGAAGCTTTCTTT
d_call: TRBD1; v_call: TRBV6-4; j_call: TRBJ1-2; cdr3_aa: CASSWGTGDYGYTF; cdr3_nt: TGTGCCAGCAGTTGGGGGACAGGGGACTATGGCTACACCTTC
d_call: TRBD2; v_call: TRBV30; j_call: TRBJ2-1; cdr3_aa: CAWSGGANEQFF; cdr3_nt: TGTGCCTGGAGCGGGGGGGCGAATGAGCAGTTCTTC
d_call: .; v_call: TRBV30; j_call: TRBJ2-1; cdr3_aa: CAWMGPYNEQFF; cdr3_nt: TGTGCCTGGATGGGCCCCTACAATGAGCAGTTCTTC
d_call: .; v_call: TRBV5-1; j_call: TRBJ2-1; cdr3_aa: CASSITPGNNEQFF; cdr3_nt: TGCGCCAGCAGCATCACCCCGGGTAACAATGAGCAGTTCTTC
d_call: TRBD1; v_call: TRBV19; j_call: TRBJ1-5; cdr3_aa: CASCRDRDQPQHF; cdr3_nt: TGTGCCAGTTGCCGGGACAGGGATCAGCCCCAGCATTTT
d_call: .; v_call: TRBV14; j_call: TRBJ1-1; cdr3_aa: CASSQDYAGSTEAFF; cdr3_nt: TGTGCCAGCAGCCAAGATTATGCGGGGAGCACTGAAGCTTTCTTT
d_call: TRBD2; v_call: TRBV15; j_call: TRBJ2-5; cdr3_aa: CATRGGRGDGETQYF; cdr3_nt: TGTGCCACCCGGGGCGGGCGGGGGGACGGAGAGACCCAGTACTTC
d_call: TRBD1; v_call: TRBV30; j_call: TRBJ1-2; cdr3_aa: CAWIRDRGSGYTF; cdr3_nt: TGTGCCTGGATAAGGGACAGGGGGTCTGGCTACACCTTC
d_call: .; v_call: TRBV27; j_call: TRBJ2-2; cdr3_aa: CASSFNLAGELFF; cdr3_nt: TGTGCCAGCAGTTTTAATTTAGCCGGGGAGCTGTTTTTT
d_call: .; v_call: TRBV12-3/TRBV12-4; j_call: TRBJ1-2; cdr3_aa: CASSLLLTRGYTF; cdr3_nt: TGTGCCAGCAGTTTATTACTAACGCGGGGCTACACCTTC
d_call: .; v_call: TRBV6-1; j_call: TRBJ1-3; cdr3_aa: CASSEREGHPSGNTIYF; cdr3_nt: TGTGCCAGCAGTGAAAGGGAGGGACACCCCTCTGGAAACACCATATATTTT
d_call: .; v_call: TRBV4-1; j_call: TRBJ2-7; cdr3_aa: CASSQEGRVGDEQYF; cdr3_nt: TGCGCCAGCAGCCAAGAAGGCAGGGTTGGCGACGAGCAGTACTTC
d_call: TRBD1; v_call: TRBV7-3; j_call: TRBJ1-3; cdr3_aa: CASSPTGQGNTIYF; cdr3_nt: TGTGCCAGCAGCCCAACGGGACAGGGAAACACCATATATTTT
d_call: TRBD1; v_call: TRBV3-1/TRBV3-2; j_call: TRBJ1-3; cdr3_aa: CASSRGQGQGNTIYF; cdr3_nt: TGTGCCAGCAGTCGCGGACAGGGCCAAGGAAACACCATATATTTT
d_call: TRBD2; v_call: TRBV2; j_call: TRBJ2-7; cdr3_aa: CASRHGLAGAPEQYF; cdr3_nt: TGTGCCAGCAGACATGGACTAGCGGGGGCCCCCGAGCAGTACTTC
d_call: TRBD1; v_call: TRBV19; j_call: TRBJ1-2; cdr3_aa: CASSPGTGTYGYTF; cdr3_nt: TGTGCCAGTAGCCCGGGGACAGGAACCTATGGCTACACCTTC
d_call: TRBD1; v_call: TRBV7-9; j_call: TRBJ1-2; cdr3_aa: CASSLGTGTGVDGYTF; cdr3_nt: TGTGCCAGCAGCTTAGGAACCGGGACAGGGGTTGATGGCTACACCTTC
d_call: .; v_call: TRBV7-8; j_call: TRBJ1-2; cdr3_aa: CATNPQASRAYGYTF; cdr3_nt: TGTGCCACCAACCCACAGGCCTCCAGGGCCTATGGCTACACCTTC
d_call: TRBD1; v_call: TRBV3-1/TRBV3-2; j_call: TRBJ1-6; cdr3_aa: CASSQETGTVYSPLHF; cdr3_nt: TGTGCCAGCAGCCAAGAAACAGGGACAGTTTATTCACCCCTCCACTTT